Listed below are T cell receptor beta chains from one sample, sequenced in a study of cytomegalovirus exposure and HLA in healthy donors. Sequencing was performed with immunoSEQ multiplex PCR; in TCRdb, only in-frame clones are kept and a portion is missing. The sample lists about 180,000 clones, just under 80% occurring once. The sample comprised PBMCs. The receptors here all came from a woman aged 30 to 39 in good health and CMV-seronegative. CDR3s include the opening cysteine and the closing phenylalanine or tryptophan. Clone size, where shown, is once, few, many, or a class for clones that have expanded.

>TRBV30|TRBJ1-5|.
CAWSSGGGQPQHF
>TRBV7-3|TRBJ2-7|.
CASSLTGGSYEQYF
>TRBV7-8|TRBJ2-3|.
CASSLRWTPERTDTQYF
>TRBV5-1|TRBJ1-6|.
CASSLAGNSFNSPLHF
>TRBV4-3|TRBJ2-2|few
CASSQEGRVGGTGELFF
>TRBV15|TRBJ1-1|once
CATSRAPYLRDRLAGAFF
>TRBV2|TRBJ1-2|few
CASRGRQYYTF
>TRBV28|TRBJ1-5|.
CASILDRANQPQHF
>TRBV6-6|TRBJ1-2|.
CASSGTVTNYGYTF
>TRBV11-2|TRBJ2-4|.
CASSPPIHRGGNIQYF
>TRBV19|TRBJ2-7|.
CASSIGGSGSYEQYF
>TRBV5-4|TRBJ2-5|.
CASSLSSGGGLETQYF
>TRBV19|TRBJ1-5|.
CASSRDRAQPQHF
>TRBV7-9|TRBJ2-7|.
CASSLWDRAYEQYF
>TRBV21-1|TRBJ2-7|few
CASSKPTGGSGYEQYF
>TRBV6-5|TRBJ2-3|.
CASSWGVGTDTQYF
>TRBV7-6|TRBJ2-2|.
CAVAGPPNTGELFF
>TRBV18|TRBJ2-3|.
CASSPGAQGDTQYF
>TRBV5-4|TRBJ2-7|.
CASSKGTSGSSYEQYF
>TRBV7-9|TRBJ2-3|.
CASSLAGRADTQYF
>TRBV30|TRBJ2-7|once
CAWSLRASGGYEQYF
>TRBV29-1|TRBJ1-2|once
CSATSRAGADGYTF
>TRBV19|TRBJ1-5|.
CASSTRDRGANQPQHF
>TRBV7-3|TRBJ2-7|.
CASSLTQGVGYEQYF
>TRBV5-4|TRBJ1-3|.
CATMKQGSNTIYF
>TRBV9|TRBJ2-3|.
CASSPGGASTDTQYF
>TRBV7-2|TRBJ1-1|.
CASSQLGATNTEAFF
>TRBV7-2|TRBJ1-1|once
CASSWGQGGNTEAFF
>TRBV7-6|TRBJ2-2|few
CASSLVGGSGTGELFF
>TRBV6-1|TRBJ2-7|.
CASSEVGTGAYEQYF
>TRBV7-3|TRBJ2-2|.
CASSSRLAGGAGELFF
>TRBV28|TRBJ2-2|.
CASSFRGSPRELFF
>TRBV4-1|TRBJ1-4|.
CASSQVIGTGGLTNEKLFF
>TRBV4-1|TRBJ1-5|few
CASSLRDSRSNQPQHF
>TRBV7-6|TRBJ2-1|few
CASASPSLTNEQFF
>TRBV25-1|TRBJ2-5|.
CASSGAGALQETQYF
>TRBV29-1|TRBJ1-1|.
CSVSPRNTEAFF
>TRBV30|TRBJ2-2|.
CAWAGQSRELFF
>TRBV7-2|TRBJ2-1|.
CASSPGTGSYEQFF
>TRBV7-8|TRBJ2-2|.
CASSPGGGSNTGELFF
>TRBV6-5|TRBJ2-5|.
CASSYSNRWLETQYF
>TRBV4-1|TRBJ2-7|.
CASSQAGTGIYEQYF
>TRBV5-1|TRBJ2-7|few
CGSSPWGGSYEQYF
>TRBV30|TRBJ1-2|.
CAWTLLGVANYGYTF
>TRBV7-3|TRBJ2-5|.
CASSRGEEETQYF
>TRBV10-1|TRBJ2-3|.
CASSAAGGSTDTQYF
>TRBV29-1|TRBJ1-2|.
CSALQGAPIYGYTF
>TRBV6-1|TRBJ1-1|.
CASSPTDRQNTEAFF
>TRBV19|TRBJ1-2|few
CASSIFGLIYGYTF
>TRBV6-5|TRBJ2-5|.
CASSYGGPRGQTQYF
>TRBV2|TRBJ2-5|.
CASSEEIFSGGRETQYF
>TRBV7-3|TRBJ2-7|.
CASSPAHRDEQYF
>TRBV4-2|TRBJ1-2|once
CASSQVERNYGYTF
>TRBV18|TRBJ2-7|once
CASSRQVVTYEQYF
>TRBV5-1|TRBJ1-1|.
CASSRQTGGSTEAFF
>TRBV7-6|TRBJ1-2|once
CASSLEAEDRGGYTF
>TRBV7-9|TRBJ1-2|.
CASSLGSAERLRGYTF